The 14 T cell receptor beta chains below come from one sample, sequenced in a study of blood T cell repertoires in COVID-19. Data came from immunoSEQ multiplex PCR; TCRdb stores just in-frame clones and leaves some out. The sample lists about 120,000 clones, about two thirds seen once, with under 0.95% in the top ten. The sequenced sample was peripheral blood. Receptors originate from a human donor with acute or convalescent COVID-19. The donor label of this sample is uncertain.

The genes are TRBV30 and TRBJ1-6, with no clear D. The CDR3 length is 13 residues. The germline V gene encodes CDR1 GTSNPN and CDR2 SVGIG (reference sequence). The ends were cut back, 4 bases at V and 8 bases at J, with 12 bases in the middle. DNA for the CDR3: TGTGCCTGGACTGGGCAGCCAGATTCACCCCTCCACTTT. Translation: CAWTGQPDSPLHF.

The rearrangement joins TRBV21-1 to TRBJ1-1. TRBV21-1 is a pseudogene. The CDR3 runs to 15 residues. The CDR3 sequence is CASSKVRRVNTEAFF. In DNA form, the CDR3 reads TGTGCCAGCAGCAAAGTGCGACGGGTGAACACTGAAGCTTTCTTT.

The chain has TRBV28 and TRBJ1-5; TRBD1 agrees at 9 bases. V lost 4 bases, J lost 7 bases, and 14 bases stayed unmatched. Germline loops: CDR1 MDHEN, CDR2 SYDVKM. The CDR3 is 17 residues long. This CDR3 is CASSSPKRTGVEQPQHF. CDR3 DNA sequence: TGTGCCAGCAGTTCGCCTAAAAGGACAGGGGTTGAGCAGCCCCAGCATTTT.

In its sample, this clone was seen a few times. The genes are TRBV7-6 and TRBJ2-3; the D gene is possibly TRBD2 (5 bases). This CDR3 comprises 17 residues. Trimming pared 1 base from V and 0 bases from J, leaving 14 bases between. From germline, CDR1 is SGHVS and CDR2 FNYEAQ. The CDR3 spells CASSLGGGLGSTDTQYF. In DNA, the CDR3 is TGTGCCAGCAGCTTAGGCGGAGGTTTGGGTAGCACAGATACGCAGTATTTT. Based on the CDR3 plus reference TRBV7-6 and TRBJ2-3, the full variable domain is GAGVSQSPRYKVTKRGQDVALRCDPISGHVSLYWYRQALGQGPEFLTYFNYEAQQDKSGLPNDRFSAERPEGSISTLTIQRTEQRDSAMYRCASSLGGGLGSTDTQYFGPGTRLTVL.

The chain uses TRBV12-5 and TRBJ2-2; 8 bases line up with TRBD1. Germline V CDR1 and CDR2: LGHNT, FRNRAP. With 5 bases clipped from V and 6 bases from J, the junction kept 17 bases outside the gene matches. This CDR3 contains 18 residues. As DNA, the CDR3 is TGTGCTAGTGGTCTCCCACGGGCAGGGGGCCGGTTTGCCGGGGAGCTGTTTTTT. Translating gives CASGLPRAGGRFAGELFF. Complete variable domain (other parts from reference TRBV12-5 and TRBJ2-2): DARVTQTPRHKVTEMGQEVTMRCQPILGHNTVFWYRQTMMQGLELLAYFRNRAPLDDSGMPKDRFSAEMPDATLATLKIQPSEPRDSAVYFCASGLPRAGGRFAGELFFGEGSRLTVL.

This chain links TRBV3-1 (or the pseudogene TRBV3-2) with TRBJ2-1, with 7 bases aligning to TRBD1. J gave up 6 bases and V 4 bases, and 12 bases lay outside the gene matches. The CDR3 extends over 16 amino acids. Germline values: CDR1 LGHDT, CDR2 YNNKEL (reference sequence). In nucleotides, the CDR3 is TGTGCCAGCAGCCCGCCCCTCGGGCCAGGGGGCAATGAGCAGTTCTTC. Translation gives CASSPPLGPGGNEQFF.

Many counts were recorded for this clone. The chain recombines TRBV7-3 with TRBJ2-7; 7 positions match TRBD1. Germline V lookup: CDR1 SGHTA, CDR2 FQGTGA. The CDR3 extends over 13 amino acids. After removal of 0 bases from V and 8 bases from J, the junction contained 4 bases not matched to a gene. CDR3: CASSLTLGGKQYF. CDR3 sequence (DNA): TGTGCCAGCAGCTTAACACTAGGGGGCAAGCAGTACTTC.

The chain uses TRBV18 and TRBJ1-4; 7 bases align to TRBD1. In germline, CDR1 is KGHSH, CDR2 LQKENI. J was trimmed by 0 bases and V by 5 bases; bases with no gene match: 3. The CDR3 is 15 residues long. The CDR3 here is CASSDDRATNEKLFF. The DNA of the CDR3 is TGTGCCAGCTCAGACGACAGGGCAACTAATGAAAAACTGTTTTTT. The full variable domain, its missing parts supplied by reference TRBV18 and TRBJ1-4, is NAGVMQNPRHLVRRRGQEARLRCSPMKGHSHVYWYRQLPEEGLKFMVYLQKENIIDESGMPKERFSAEFPKEGPSILRIQQVVRGDSAAYFCASSDDRATNEKLFFGSGTQLSVL.

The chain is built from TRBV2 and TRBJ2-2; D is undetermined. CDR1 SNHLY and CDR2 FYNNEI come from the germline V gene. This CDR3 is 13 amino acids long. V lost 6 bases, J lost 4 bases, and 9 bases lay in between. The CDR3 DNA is TGTGCCAGCAGACAGCACGGCACCGGGGAGCTGTTTTTT. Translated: CASRQHGTGELFF.

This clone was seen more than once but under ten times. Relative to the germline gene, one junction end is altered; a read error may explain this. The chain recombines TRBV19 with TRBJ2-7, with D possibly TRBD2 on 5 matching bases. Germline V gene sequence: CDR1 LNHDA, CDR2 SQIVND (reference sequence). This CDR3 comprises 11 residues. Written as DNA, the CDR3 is TGTGCCAGTAGTATAGGGAGAGGCCGGGGATTC. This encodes CASSIGRGRGF.

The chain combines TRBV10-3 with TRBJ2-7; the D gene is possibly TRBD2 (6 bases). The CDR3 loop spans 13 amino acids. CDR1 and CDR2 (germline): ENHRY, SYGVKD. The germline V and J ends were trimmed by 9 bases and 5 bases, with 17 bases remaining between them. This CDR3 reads CAIGVMGGHEQYF. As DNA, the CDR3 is TGTGCCATTGGGGTTATGGGGGGTCACGAGCAGTACTTC.

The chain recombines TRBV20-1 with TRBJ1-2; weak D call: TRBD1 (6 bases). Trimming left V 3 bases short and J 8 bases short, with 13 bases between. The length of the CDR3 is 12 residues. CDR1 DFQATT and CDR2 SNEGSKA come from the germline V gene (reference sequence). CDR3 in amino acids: CSASHRVGGYTF. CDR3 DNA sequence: TGCAGTGCTAGTCACAGGGTGGGAGGCTACACCTTC.

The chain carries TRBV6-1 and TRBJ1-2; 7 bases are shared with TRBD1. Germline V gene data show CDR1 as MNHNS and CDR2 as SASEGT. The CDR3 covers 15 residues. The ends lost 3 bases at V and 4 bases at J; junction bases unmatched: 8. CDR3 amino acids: CASSETGFLPYGYTF. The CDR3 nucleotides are TGTGCCAGCAGTGAGACAGGGTTCTTACCCTATGGCTACACCTTC.

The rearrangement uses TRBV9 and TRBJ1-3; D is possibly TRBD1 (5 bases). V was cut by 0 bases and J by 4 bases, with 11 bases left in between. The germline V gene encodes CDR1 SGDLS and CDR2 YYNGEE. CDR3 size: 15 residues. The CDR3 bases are TGTGCCAGCAGCGTAGCAGGGCACTCCGGAAACACCATATATTTT. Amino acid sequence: CASSVAGHSGNTIYF.